The present T cell receptor (beta chain) was sequenced within a study of type 1 and type 2 diabetes patients. Overall study context: The cohort mixed type 1 diabetes, type 2 diabetes and nondiabetic donors. From PBMCs, CD4+ and CD8+ T cells were isolated by magnetic microbeads.

Genomic DNA was the PCR template. Amplification of the beta chain CDR3 used 30 forward and 13 reverse multiplex primers. Each CDR3 protein is one row after TCRdb ran MiXCR on the multiplex PCR reads. This table has about 250,000 distinct CDR3 sequences, roughly 50% appearing once. The CDR3 is 16 residues long. Germline V gene data show CDR1 as MGHRA and CDR2 as YSYEKL. Turning to this clonotype: The junction differs from germline at one of its ends, possibly a read error.

All diabetic donors were classified as either type 1 or type 2 diabetes. Approximately 10 milliliters of peripheral blood were collected from each participant. The source material was peripheral blood mononuclear cells (PBMCs). This receptor was taken from a man aged 18 to 30 with type 2 diabetes. This chain uses TRBV4-1 with TRBJ1-4; D perhaps matches TRBD1 (6 bases). The CDR3 DNA reads as TGTGCCAGCAGCCAACAACAGGGAATGGGGTATGAAAAGCTGTTTTTT. Translation gives CASSQQQGMGYEKLFF.